Listed below are T cell receptor beta chains from one sample, sequenced in a study of radiotherapy plus CTLA-4 blockade in lung cancer. The data were produced by immunoSEQ multiplex PCR, yet TCRdb's version contains in-frame clones alone and is incomplete. The table shows 75,000 to 100,000 clones, with 88% occurring only once. The starting material was peripheral blood, obtained from a patient treated with radiotherapy plus ipilimumab. The receptors come from a human donor with non-small cell lung cancer that progressed on radiotherapy plus ipilimumab. The CDR3 runs from the conserved cysteine through the conserved F or W. A D gene is named only where the DNA matches it firmly. Part of the rows lack a size; the others show once, few, many or a class for expanded clones.

CAWSTPDRGNGYTF | TGTGCCTGGAGTACCCCGGACAGGGGCAATGGCTACACCTTC | 14 | TRBV30 | TRBD1 | TRBJ1-2 | .
CASSSPGTGEQYF | TGTGCCAGCAGTTCTCCTGGGACAGGCGAGCAGTACTTC | 13 | TRBV6-6 | TRBD1 | TRBJ2-7 | .
CASRRTGGGTEAFF | TGTGCCAGCAGACGGACAGGCGGAGGAACTGAAGCTTTCTTT | 14 | TRBV28 | TRBD1 | TRBJ1-1 | .
CASSLTGQRGTGELFF | TGTGCCAGCAGCTTAACGGGTCAGAGGGGCACCGGGGAGCTGTTTTTT | 16 | TRBV7-3 | . | TRBJ2-2 | .
CASRPQGATGELFF | TGTGCCAGCAGGCCACAGGGGGCCACCGGGGAGCTGTTTTTT | 14 | TRBV6-1 | TRBD1 | TRBJ2-2 | .
CASSAGPVGANVLTF | TGTGCCAGCAGTGCAGGCCCGGTAGGGGCCAACGTCCTGACTTTC | 15 | TRBV6-1 | . | TRBJ2-6 | medium-sized
CATRFGRGMNTEAFF | TGTGCCACCAGATTTGGGAGGGGAATGAACACTGAAGCTTTCTTT | 15 | TRBV6-5 | . | TRBJ1-1 | .
CASSPAAREGDTQYF | TGTGCCAGCAGCCCCGCCGCGAGGGAGGGGGATACGCAGTATTTT | 15 | TRBV7-9 | TRBD2 | TRBJ2-3 | .
CASSPRSTSSIRSQVAYNEQFF | TGTGCCAGCAGCCCACGCTCGACTAGTAGTATTCGATCCCAAGTCGCCTACAATGAGCAGTTCTTC | 22 | TRBV4-2 | . | TRBJ2-1 | .
CASSTGTDFVWQYF | TGTGCCAGCAGTACCGGGACTGATTTCGTTTGGCAGTACTTC | 14 | TRBV5-5 | . | TRBJ2-7 | .
CASSLVGPVGQETQYF | TGTGCCAGCAGCTTAGTTGGACCCGTGGGCCAAGAGACCCAGTACTTC | 16 | TRBV7-9 | . | TRBJ2-5 | once
CASSVSTGNTEAFF | TGTGCCAGTAGTGTATCCACAGGGAACACTGAAGCTTTCTTT | 14 | TRBV19 | . | TRBJ1-1 | once
CASSRRWAQYF | TGTGCCAGCAGCCGCAGATGGGCCCAGTACTTC | 11 | TRBV7-6 | . | TRBJ2-5 | once
CASSLASGQGADTQYF | TGTGCCAGCAGCTTAGCGTCCGGGCAGGGGGCAGATACGCAGTATTTT | 16 | TRBV7-9 | TRBD1 | TRBJ2-3 | .
CASGKYEQYF | TGTGCCAGCGGGAAGTACGAGCAGTACTTC | 10 | TRBV27 | . | TRBJ2-7 | .
CASSHLGTIGADTQYF | TGCGCCAGCAGCCACCTAGGGACGATCGGCGCAGATACGCAGTATTTT | 16 | TRBV4-1 | . | TRBJ2-3 | .
CASSQWRGPGEQFF | TGCGCCAGCAGCCAATGGCGGGGCCCAGGAGAGCAGTTCTTC | 14 | TRBV4-1 | . | TRBJ2-1 | once
CASSLSHALEQFF | TGTGCCAGCAGCTTGTCCCATGCGCTTGAGCAGTTCTTC | 13 | TRBV5-7 | . | TRBJ2-1 | .
CATSHTGGFTDTQYF | TGTGCCACCAGCCATACAGGGGGCTTCACAGATACGCAGTATTTT | 15 | TRBV6-5 | TRBD1 | TRBJ2-3 | .
CASSIPYTGELFF | TGTGCCAGTAGTATCCCCTACACCGGGGAGCTGTTTTTT | 13 | TRBV19 | . | TRBJ2-2 | few
CASSAQTRQGSYQPQHF | TGTGCCAGCAGTGCCCAGACTCGACAGGGGAGCTATCAGCCCCAGCATTTT | 17 | TRBV6-1 | TRBD1 | TRBJ1-5 | .
CASRPLGIGTEAFF | TGTGCCAGCAGACCCCTTGGGATAGGCACTGAAGCTTTCTTT | 14 | TRBV25-1 | . | TRBJ1-1 | .
CASSPTSYEQYF | TGTGCCAGCAGCCCCACCTCCTACGAGCAGTACTTC | 12 | TRBV11-2 | . | TRBJ2-7 | .
CASSYSGTVGIQYF | TGTGCCAGCAGCTACTCCGGGACCGTCGGTATCCAGTACTTC | 14 | TRBV27 | . | TRBJ2-5 | .
CSGGTGDTEAFF | TGCAGCGGGGGGACAGGGGACACTGAAGCTTTCTTT | 12 | TRBV29-1 | TRBD1 | TRBJ1-1 | .
CASSPGQGGYTQYF | TGTGCCAGCTCACCGGGACAGGGAGGGTATACGCAGTATTTT | 14 | TRBV18 | TRBD1 | TRBJ2-3 | .
CASSIANRAHQPQHF | TGTGCCAGTAGTATAGCCAACAGGGCCCATCAGCCCCAGCATTTT | 15 | TRBV19 | . | TRBJ1-5 | .
CASSYFRGAEQFF | TGTGCCAGCAGTTACTTTCGGGGGGCTGAGCAGTTCTTC | 13 | TRBV6-5 | . | TRBJ2-1 | .